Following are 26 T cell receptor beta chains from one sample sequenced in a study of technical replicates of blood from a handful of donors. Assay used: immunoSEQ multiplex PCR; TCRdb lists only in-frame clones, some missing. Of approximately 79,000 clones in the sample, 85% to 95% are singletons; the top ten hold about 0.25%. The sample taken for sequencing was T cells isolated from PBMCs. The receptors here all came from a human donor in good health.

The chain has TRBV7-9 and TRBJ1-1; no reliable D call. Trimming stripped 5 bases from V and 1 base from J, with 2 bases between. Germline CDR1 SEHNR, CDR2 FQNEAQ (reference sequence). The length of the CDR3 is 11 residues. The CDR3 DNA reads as TGTGCCAGCAGCCAGAACACTGAAGCTTTCTTT. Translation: CASSQNTEAFF.

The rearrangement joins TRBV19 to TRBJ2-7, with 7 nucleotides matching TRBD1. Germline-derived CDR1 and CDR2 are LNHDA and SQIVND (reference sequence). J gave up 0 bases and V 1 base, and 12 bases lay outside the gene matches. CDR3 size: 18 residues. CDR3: CASSIVPTGSPYSYEQYF. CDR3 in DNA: TGTGCCAGTAGTATAGTACCGACAGGGTCCCCCTACTCCTACGAGCAGTACTTC.

The CDR3 sequence: CASSETGANSPLHF. CDR3 nucleotide sequence: TGCGCCAGCAGTGAGACAGGCGCTAATTCACCCCTCCACTTT. V gene TRBV10-1 combines with J gene TRBJ1-6; possible D gene TRBD1, 5 bases. Germline V gene lookup returns CDR1 WNHNN and CDR2 SYGVQD (reference sequence). The CDR3 runs 14 residues. V lost 2 bases to trimming and J lost 6 bases, with 8 bases between them.

The CDR3 DNA is TGTGCTAGTGGTTTGGTACGGACAGGCGACTCTGGGGCCAACGTCCTGACTTTC. It encodes CASGLVRTGDSGANVLTF. This chain links TRBV12-5 with TRBJ2-6; 7 bases map to TRBD1. V trimming: 0 bases; J trimming: 0 bases; junction bases outside the gene matches: 5. The germline V gene encodes CDR1 LGHNT and CDR2 FRNRAP. The CDR3 contains 18 residues.

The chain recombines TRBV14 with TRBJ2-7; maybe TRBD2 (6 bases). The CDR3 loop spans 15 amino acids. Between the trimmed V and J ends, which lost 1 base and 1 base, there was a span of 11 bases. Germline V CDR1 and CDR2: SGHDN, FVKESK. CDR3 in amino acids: CASSQGLAMSYEQYF. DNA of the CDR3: TGTGCCAGCAGCCAAGGGCTAGCGATGTCCTACGAGCAGTACTTC. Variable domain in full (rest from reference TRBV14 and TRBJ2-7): EAGVTQFPSHSVIEKGQTVTLRCDPISGHDNLYWYRRVMGKEIKFLLHFVKESKQDESGMPNNRFLAERTGGTYSTLKVQPAELEDSGVYFCASSQGLAMSYEQYFGPGTRLTVT.

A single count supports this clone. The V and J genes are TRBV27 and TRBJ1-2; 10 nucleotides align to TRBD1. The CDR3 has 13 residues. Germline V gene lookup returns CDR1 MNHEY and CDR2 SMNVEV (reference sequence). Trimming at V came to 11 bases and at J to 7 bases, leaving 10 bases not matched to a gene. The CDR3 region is CASSQGQGGGYTF. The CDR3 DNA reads TGTGCCTCATCCCAAGGACAGGGGGGTGGCTACACCTTC.

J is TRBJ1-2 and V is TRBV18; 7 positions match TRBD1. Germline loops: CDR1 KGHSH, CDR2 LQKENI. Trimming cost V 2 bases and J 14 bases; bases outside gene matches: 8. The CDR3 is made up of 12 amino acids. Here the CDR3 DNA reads TGTGCCAGCTCACCAGACAGGGAGGTTTGGACCTTC. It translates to CASSPDREVWTF.

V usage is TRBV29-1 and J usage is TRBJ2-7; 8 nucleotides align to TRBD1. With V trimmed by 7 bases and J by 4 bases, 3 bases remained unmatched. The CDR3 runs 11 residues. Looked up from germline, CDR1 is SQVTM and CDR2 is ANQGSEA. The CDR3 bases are TGCAGCGCCTGGACAGGGTACGAGCAGTACTTC. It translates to CSAWTGYEQYF.

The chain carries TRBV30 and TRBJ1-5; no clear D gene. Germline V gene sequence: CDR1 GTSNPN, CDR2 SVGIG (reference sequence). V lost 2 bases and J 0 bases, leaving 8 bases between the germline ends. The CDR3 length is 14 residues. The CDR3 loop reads CAWSRGYSNQPQHF. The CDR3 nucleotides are TGTGCCTGGAGTCGGGGATATAGCAATCAGCCCCAGCATTTT. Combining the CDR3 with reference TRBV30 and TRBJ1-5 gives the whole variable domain SQTIHQWPATLVQPVGSPLSLECTVEGTSNPNLYWYRQAAGRGLQLLFYSVGIGQISSEVPQNLSASRPQDRQFILSSKKLLLSDSGFYLCAWSRGYSNQPQHFGDGTRLSIL.

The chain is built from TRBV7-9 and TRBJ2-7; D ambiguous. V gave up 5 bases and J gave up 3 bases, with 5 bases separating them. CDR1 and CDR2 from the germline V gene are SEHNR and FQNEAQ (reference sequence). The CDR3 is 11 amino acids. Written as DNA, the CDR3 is TGTGCCAGCAGCACTGACTACGAGCAGTACTTC. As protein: CASSTDYEQYF.

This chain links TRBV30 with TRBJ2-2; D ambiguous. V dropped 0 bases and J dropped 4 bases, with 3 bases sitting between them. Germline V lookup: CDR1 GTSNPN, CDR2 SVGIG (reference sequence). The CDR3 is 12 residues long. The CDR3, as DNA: TGTGCCTGGAGTGTACTCACCGGGGAGCTGTTTTTT. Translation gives CAWSVLTGELFF.

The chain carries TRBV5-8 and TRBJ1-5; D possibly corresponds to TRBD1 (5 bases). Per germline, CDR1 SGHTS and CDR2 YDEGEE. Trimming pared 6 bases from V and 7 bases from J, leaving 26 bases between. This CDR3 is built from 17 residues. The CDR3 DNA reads TGTGCCAGCACCGTTACAAGGATTCGGGGGTTAAACCAGCCCCAGCATTTT. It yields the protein CASTVTRIRGLNQPQHF.

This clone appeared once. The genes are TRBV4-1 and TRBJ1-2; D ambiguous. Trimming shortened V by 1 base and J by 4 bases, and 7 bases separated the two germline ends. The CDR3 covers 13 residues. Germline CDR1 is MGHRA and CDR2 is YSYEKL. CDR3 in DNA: TGCGCCAGCAGCCAAGTTTCATTCTATGGCTACACCTTC. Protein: CASSQVSFYGYTF.

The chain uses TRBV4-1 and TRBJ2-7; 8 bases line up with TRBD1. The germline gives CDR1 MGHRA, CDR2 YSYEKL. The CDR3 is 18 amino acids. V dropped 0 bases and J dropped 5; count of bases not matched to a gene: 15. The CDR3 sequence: CASSQDPWGQGAANEQYF. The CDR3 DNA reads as TGCGCCAGCAGCCAAGATCCTTGGGGGCAGGGGGCGGCGAACGAGCAGTACTTC.

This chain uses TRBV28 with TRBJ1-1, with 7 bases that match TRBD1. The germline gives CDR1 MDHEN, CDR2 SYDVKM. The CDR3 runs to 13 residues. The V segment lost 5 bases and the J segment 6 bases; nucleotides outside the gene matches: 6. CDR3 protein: CASSPGGRSEAFF. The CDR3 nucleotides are TGTGCCAGCAGTCCAGGGGGGAGGTCTGAAGCTTTCTTT.

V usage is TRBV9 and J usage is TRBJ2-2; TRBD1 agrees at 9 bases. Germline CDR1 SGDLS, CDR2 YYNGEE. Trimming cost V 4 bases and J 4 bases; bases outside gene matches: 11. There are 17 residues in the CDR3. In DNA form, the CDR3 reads TGTGCCAGCAGCCCCCAGGGGGGGACAGGGCTCACCGGGGAGCTGTTTTTT. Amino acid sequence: CASSPQGGTGLTGELFF.

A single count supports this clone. In DNA form, the CDR3 reads TGTGCCAGCAGCGTATCGTCCTCTGGAAACACCATATATTTT. It yields the protein CASSVSSSGNTIYF. The chain couples TRBV9 to TRBJ1-3, with D unclear. V dropped 1 base and J dropped 0 bases, with 5 bases sitting between them. CDR3 length: 14 amino acids. Germline V lookup: CDR1 SGDLS, CDR2 YYNGEE.

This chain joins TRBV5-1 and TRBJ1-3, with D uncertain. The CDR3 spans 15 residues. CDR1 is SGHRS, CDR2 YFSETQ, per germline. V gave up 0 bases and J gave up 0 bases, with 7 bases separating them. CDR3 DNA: TGCGCCAGCAGCTTGGCGGGTAGCTCTGGAAACACCATATATTTT. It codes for CASSLAGSSGNTIYF. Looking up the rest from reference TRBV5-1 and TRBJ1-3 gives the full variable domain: KAGVTQTPRYLIKTRGQQVTLSCSPISGHRSVSWYQQTPGQGLQFLFEYFSETQRNKGNFPGRFSGRQFSNSRSEMNVSTLELGDSALYLCASSLAGSSGNTIYFGEGSWLTVV.

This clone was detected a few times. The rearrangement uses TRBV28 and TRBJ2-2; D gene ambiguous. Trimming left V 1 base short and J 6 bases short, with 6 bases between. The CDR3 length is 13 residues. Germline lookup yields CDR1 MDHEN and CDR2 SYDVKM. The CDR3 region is CASSLSPAGELFF. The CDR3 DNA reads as TGTGCCAGCAGTTTATCCCCGGCCGGGGAGCTGTTTTTT.

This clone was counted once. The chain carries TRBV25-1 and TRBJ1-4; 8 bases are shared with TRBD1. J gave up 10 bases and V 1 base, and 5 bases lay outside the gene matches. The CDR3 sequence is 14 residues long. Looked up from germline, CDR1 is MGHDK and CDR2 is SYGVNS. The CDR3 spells CASSEWAGGGKLFF. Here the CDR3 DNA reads TGTGCCAGCAGTGAATGGGCAGGGGGCGGAAAACTGTTTTTT.

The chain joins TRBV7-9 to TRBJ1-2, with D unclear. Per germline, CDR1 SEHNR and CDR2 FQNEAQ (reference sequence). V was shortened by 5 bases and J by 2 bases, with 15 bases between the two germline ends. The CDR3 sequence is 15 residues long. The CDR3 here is CASSPHYLLNYGYTF. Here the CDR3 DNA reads TGTGCCAGCAGCCCCCATTACTTGTTGAACTATGGCTACACCTTC.

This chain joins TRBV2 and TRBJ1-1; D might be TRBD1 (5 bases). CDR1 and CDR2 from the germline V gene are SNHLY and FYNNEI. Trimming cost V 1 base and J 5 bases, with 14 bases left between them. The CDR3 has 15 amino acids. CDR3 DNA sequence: TGTGCCAGCAGTGAAGTAGAAGGGGCGCGGACTGAAGCTTTCTTT. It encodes CASSEVEGARTEAFF.

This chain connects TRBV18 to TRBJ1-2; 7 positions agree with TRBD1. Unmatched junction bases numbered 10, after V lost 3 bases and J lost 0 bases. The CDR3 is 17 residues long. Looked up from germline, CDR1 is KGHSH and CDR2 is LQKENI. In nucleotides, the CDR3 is TGTGCCAGCTCACCCCAGGAGACAGGGTCAGCTAACTATGGCTACACCTTC. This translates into CASSPQETGSANYGYTF.

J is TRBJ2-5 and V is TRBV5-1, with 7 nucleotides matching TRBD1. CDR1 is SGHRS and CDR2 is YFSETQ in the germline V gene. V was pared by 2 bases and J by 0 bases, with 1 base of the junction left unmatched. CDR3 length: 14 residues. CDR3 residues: CASSLQGYQETQYF. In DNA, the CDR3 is TGCGCCAGCAGCTTACAGGGGTACCAAGAGACCCAGTACTTC.

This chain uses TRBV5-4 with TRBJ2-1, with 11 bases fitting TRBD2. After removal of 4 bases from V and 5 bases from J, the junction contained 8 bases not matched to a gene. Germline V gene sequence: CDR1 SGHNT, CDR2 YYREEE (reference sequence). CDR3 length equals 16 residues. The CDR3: CASSEPGLAANNEQFF. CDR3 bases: TGTGCCAGCAGCGAGCCGGGACTAGCGGCCAACAATGAGCAGTTCTTC.

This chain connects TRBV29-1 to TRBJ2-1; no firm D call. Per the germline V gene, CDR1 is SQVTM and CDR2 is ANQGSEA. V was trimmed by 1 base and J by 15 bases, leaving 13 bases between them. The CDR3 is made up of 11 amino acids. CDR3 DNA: TGCAGCGTTGAAGGTGCCCATACTCCGTTCTTC. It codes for CSVEGAHTPFF.